Listed below are T cell receptor beta chains from one sample, sequenced in a study of cytomegalovirus exposure and HLA in healthy donors. Sequencing used immunoSEQ multiplex PCR; TCRdb keeps in-frame clones, though not all of them. The sample holds about 140,000 clones, approximately 73% seen once. The sample comprised PBMCs. The receptor source for this set is a woman aged 40 to 50 in good health and CMV-seronegative. The CDR3 runs from the conserved cysteine through the conserved F or W. The D gene is left open where the match is weak. Clone size is given for some rows only: seen once, a few or many times, or a class if the clone is expanded.

v_gene,j_gene,abundance,d_gene,CDR3aa,CDR3nt
TRBV28,TRBJ2-1,.,TRBD2,CASSPRLAGVTNEQFF,TGTGCCAGCAGTCCTAGACTAGCGGGGGTTACCAATGAGCAGTTCTTC
TRBV11-1,TRBJ2-5,once,TRBD2,CASSSLKGGEVLETQYF,TGTGCCAGCAGCTCTTTAAAGGGAGGGGAGGTTTTGGAGACCCAGTACTTC
TRBV5-6,TRBJ2-3,.,.,CASTIAITDTQYF,TGTGCCAGCACCATAGCGATCACAGATACGCAGTATTTT
TRBV6-6,TRBJ1-5,few,.,CASSLGGSNQPQHF,TGTGCCAGCAGTCTGGGGGGGAGCAATCAGCCCCAGCATTTT
TRBV5-4,TRBJ1-2,.,.,CASSFSGGTLGYGYTF,TGTGCCAGCAGCTTCTCGGGGGGCACTCTTGGTTATGGCTACACCTTC
TRBV13,TRBJ2-2,.,.,CASTVRGSNTGELFF,TGTGCCAGCACTGTAAGGGGCTCGAACACCGGGGAGCTGTTTTTT
TRBV5-1,TRBJ2-3,.,.,CASSYPAANRGDTQYF,TGCGCCAGCAGCTATCCGGCAGCAAATCGAGGAGATACGCAGTATTTT
TRBV7-6,TRBJ2-6,.,.,CASSRSGANVLTF,TGTGCCAGCAGCCGGAGTGGGGCCAACGTCCTGACTTTC
TRBV6-6,TRBJ2-3,.,TRBD2,CASGTSGDTDTQYF,TGTGCCAGCGGGACTAGCGGGGACACAGATACGCAGTATTTT
TRBV2,TRBJ2-6,.,.,CASRTGARGSGANVLTF,TGTGCCAGCAGAACCGGGGCCAGGGGCTCTGGGGCCAACGTCCTGACTTTC
TRBV5-8,TRBJ1-3,few,.,CASSLTGNSGNTIYF,TGTGCCAGCAGCTTGACAGGAAACTCTGGAAACACCATATATTTT
TRBV7-9,TRBJ2-3,.,TRBD2,CASSPLAGYTDTQYF,TGTGCCAGCAGCCCACTAGCGGGGTACACAGATACGCAGTATTTT
TRBV5-6,TRBJ1-2,.,TRBD1,CASRGRGQGLGYTF,TGTGCCAGCAGAGGGCGGGGACAGGGGTTGGGCTACACCTTC
TRBV5-1,TRBJ1-3,.,TRBD1,CASSYDRVGNTIYF,TGCGCCAGCAGCTACGACAGGGTGGGAAACACCATATATTTT
TRBV13,TRBJ1-2,many,.,CASSLEPGTANFGGYTF,TGTGCCAGCAGCTTAGAGCCCGGGACTGCCAACTTTGGTGGCTACACCTTC
TRBV7-6,TRBJ2-1,.,TRBD1,CASSATGTGGINEQFF,TGTGCCAGCAGCGCAACCGGGACAGGGGGTATCAATGAGCAGTTCTTC
TRBV14,TRBJ1-2,few,.,CASSVGDYGYTF,TGTGCCAGCAGCGTCGGGGATTATGGCTACACCTTC
TRBV5-1,TRBJ2-5,few,.,CASSLAGIGTQETQYF,TGCGCCAGCAGCTTGGCTGGGATAGGGACACAAGAGACCCAGTACTTC
TRBV27,TRBJ1-6,.,.,CASSFIDSPLHF,TGTGCCAGCAGTTTTATCGATTCACCCCTCCACTTT
TRBV25-1,TRBJ1-6,.,.,CASSEYRGGADSPLHF,TGTGCCAGCAGTGAATACAGGGGCGGCGCAGATTCACCCCTCCACTTT
TRBV4-3,TRBJ2-3,.,.,CASSQDGAGRPTDTQYF,TGCGCCAGCAGCCAAGATGGGGCGGGGAGGCCCACAGATACGCAGTATTTT
TRBV29-1,TRBJ2-7,once,TRBD1,CSAGDRGFEQYF,TGCAGCGCCGGGGACAGGGGGTTCGAGCAGTACTTC
TRBV16,TRBJ2-3,.,.,CASSPVTDTQYF,TGTGCCAGCAGCCCCGTCACAGATACGCAGTATTTT
TRBV14,TRBJ1-6,.,TRBD1,CASSPDRAGSPLHF,TGTGCCAGCAGCCCGGACAGGGCCGGCTCACCCCTCCACTTT
TRBV7-2,TRBJ2-5,.,TRBD2,CASSLVVSGAKETQYF,TGTGCCAGCAGCTTAGTAGTTAGCGGGGCAAAAGAGACCCAGTACTTC
TRBV4-1,TRBJ2-7,few,TRBD1,CASSQGVSGTAFYEQYF,TGCGCCAGCAGCCAAGGAGTTTCCGGGACAGCCTTTTACGAGCAGTACTTC
TRBV4-2,TRBJ1-1,.,.,CASSPTMGGNEAFF,TGTGCCAGCAGCCCAACTATGGGAGGGAATGAAGCTTTCTTT
TRBV4-3,TRBJ1-3,.,.,CASSQGLAAASGNTIYF,TGCGCCAGCAGCCAAGGGCTCGCCGCCGCATCTGGAAACACCATATATTTT
TRBV6-6,TRBJ1-6,few,.,CASSLPGVNYSPLHF,TGTGCCAGCAGCTTACCCGGGGTGAATTATTCACCCCTCCACTTT
TRBV18,TRBJ1-3,.,TRBD1,CASSLTGGNSGNTIYF,TGTGCCAGCTCACTGACAGGGGGAAACTCTGGAAACACCATATATTTT
TRBV11-2,TRBJ2-7,.,.,CASSLNREYEQYF,TGTGCCAGCAGCTTGAACAGGGAGTACGAGCAGTACTTC
TRBV12-5,TRBJ2-7,few,TRBD1,CASAQGQGYHEQYF,TGTGCTAGTGCCCAGGGACAGGGTTACCACGAGCAGTACTTC
TRBV29-1,TRBJ2-1,.,TRBD1,CSVEDPGTGGRNEQFF,TGCAGCGTTGAAGATCCTGGGACAGGGGGCCGGAATGAGCAGTTCTTC
TRBV28,TRBJ2-1,.,TRBD1,CASSLSMDRYGEQFF,TGTGCCAGCAGTTTATCCATGGACAGGTACGGTGAGCAGTTCTTC
TRBV5-8,TRBJ1-5,.,.,CASSWPKSNQPQHF,TGTGCCAGCAGCTGGCCCAAAAGCAATCAGCCCCAGCATTTT
TRBV6-5,TRBJ1-1,.,.,CASATEMNTEAFF,TGTGCCAGTGCGACAGAGATGAACACTGAAGCTTTCTTT
TRBV19,TRBJ2-6,.,TRBD1,CASSIMGTRTGYSGANVLTF,TGTGCCAGTAGTATTATGGGTACCCGGACAGGCTACTCTGGGGCCAACGTCCTGACTTTC
TRBV6-6,TRBJ1-1,.,TRBD1,CASSGQAGVNTEAFF,TGTGCCAGCAGTGGACAGGCTGGGGTAAACACTGAAGCTTTCTTT
TRBV14,TRBJ2-2,.,TRBD2,CASSPGTSHGELFF,TGTGCCAGCAGCCCCGGGACTAGTCACGGGGAGCTGTTTTTT
TRBV5-1,TRBJ2-1,once,TRBD2,CASSLVAGGDNEQFF,TGCGCCAGCAGCTTGGTAGCGGGGGGGGACAATGAGCAGTTCTTC
TRBV9,TRBJ2-1,.,TRBD2,CASSVEVERGMRFF,TGTGCCAGCAGCGTAGAGGTGGAGCGGGGGATGAGGTTCTTC
TRBV7-8,TRBJ1-1,few,TRBD1,CASGTGPNTEAFF,TGTGCCAGCGGGACAGGACCAAACACTGAAGCTTTCTTT
TRBV19,TRBJ1-5,once,.,CASRRTAGNQPQHF,TGTGCCAGTAGGCGGACCGCGGGGAATCAGCCCCAGCATTTT
TRBV5-8,TRBJ1-2,.,TRBD1,CASSRPGGDYGYTF,TGTGCCAGCAGCCGACCAGGGGGTGACTATGGCTACACCTTC
TRBV6-1,TRBJ2-3,.,.,CASSRVVTLTDTQYF,TGTGCCAGCTCACGGGTAGTTACTCTCACAGATACGCAGTATTTT
TRBV19,TRBJ2-2,once,TRBD2,CASSPWTSSGELFF,TGTGCCAGTAGTCCATGGACTAGCAGCGGGGAGCTGTTTTTT
TRBV5-4,TRBJ2-1,.,.,CASSITGVNEQFF,TGTGCCAGCAGCATCACCGGGGTCAATGAGCAGTTCTTC
TRBV4-1,TRBJ2-7,.,.,CASSSRSTGAYEQYF,TGCGCCAGCAGCTCGCGGAGCACAGGAGCCTACGAGCAGTACTTC
TRBV7-7,TRBJ2-2,.,.,CASSLEAGPGELFF,TGTGCTAGCAGCTTAGAGGCGGGGCCCGGGGAGCTGTTTTTT
TRBV28,TRBJ1-2,.,.,CASSLLEAAGYTF,TGTGCCAGCAGTTTACTAGAGGCAGCAGGCTACACCTTC
TRBV29-1,TRBJ2-1,.,TRBD2,CSLDARGDNEQFF,TGCAGCCTTGACGCCCGGGGGGACAATGAGCAGTTCTTC
TRBV5-1,TRBJ1-1,few,.,CASSLDGQGNTEAFF,TGCGCCAGCAGCTTGGATGGGCAGGGGAACACTGAAGCTTTCTTT
TRBV11-1,TRBJ2-3,.,.,CASSSFPTDTQYF,TGTGCCAGCAGCTCGTTTCCCACAGATACGCAGTATTTT